The 27 T cell receptor beta chains in this list originate from one sample, sequenced in a study of CD8 T cells in ankylosing spondylitis. From the 5' RACE reads, TCRdb called clonotypes with MiXCR, one entry per CDR3 protein. The top ten clones hold 6.5% to 7% of a sample with roughly 250,000 distinct CDR3 sequences, roughly 8.6% of them seen once. The sequenced sample consisted of blood, either unsorted or a sorted T cell fraction (not recorded which). These TCRs come from a male donor with ankylosing spondylitis or in good health (not recorded which).

This clonotype was counted many times. This chain joins TRBV6-4 and TRBJ2-3; the match to TRBD2 covers 8 bases. CDR3 length: 16 residues. Unmatched junction bases numbered 7, after V lost 2 bases and J lost 3 bases. Looked up from germline, CDR1 is MRHNA and CDR2 is SNTAGT. In DNA, the CDR3 is TGTGCCAGCAGTGACGAGACGGGGGGGCGGACAGATACGCAGTATTTT. Amino acid sequence: CASSDETGGRTDTQYF.

This clonotype was detected only a few times. This sequence joins TRBV20-1 and TRBJ2-7; TRBD1 aligns across 12 bases. The germline gives CDR1 DFQATT, CDR2 SNEGSKA (reference sequence). Trimming took 1 base from V and 4 from J; bases not matched to a gene: 5. The CDR3 has 15 amino acids. This CDR3 is CSARGGTGGPYEQYF. The CDR3 region has the DNA TGCAGTGCTAGAGGTGGGACAGGGGGCCCATACGAGCAGTACTTC.

This clonotype was detected ten times or more. This chain joins TRBV7-9 and TRBJ2-2; possibly TRBD2 for D (6 bases). Trimming stripped 2 bases from V and 1 base from J, with 11 bases between. This CDR3 contains 16 residues. CDR1 and CDR2 from the germline V gene are SEHNR and FQNEAQ (reference sequence). The CDR3 DNA follows: TGTGCCAGCAGCTTATCTAGCGATAGGAACACCGGGGAGCTGTTTTTT. It encodes CASSLSSDRNTGELFF.

Ten or more counts support this clonotype. The chain links TRBV20-1 to TRBJ1-1; unclear D gene. Per the germline V gene, CDR1 is DFQATT and CDR2 is SNEGSKA (reference sequence). This CDR3 region has 13 residues. V lost 0 bases, J lost 1 base, and 6 bases lay in between. The CDR3, as DNA: TGCAGTGCTAGAGATCTGCAGAACACTGAAGCTTTCTTT. Translating it yields CSARDLQNTEAFF.

This chain joins TRBV6-5 and TRBJ1-2; D call uncertain. The CDR3 extends over 18 amino acids. Trimming stripped 0 bases from V and 0 bases from J, with 17 bases between. From germline, CDR1 is MNHEY and CDR2 SVGAGI. The CDR3 sequence: CASSYSPVRLEPNYGYTF. The CDR3 region has the DNA TGTGCCAGCAGTTACTCTCCGGTCCGATTAGAGCCTAACTATGGCTACACCTTC.

J is TRBJ2-7 and V is TRBV20-1; the D gene could be TRBD1 or TRBD2 (5 bases each). The CDR3 sequence is 14 residues long. The V end was cut by 6 bases, the J end by 4 bases, with 19 bases between. Germline CDR1 reads DFQATT; CDR2 reads SNEGSKA (reference sequence). The CDR3 region is CSARDGLQPYEQYF. The DNA of the CDR3 is TGCAGTGCGAGGGACGGTCTCCAGCCGTACGAGCAGTACTTC.

The chain employs TRBV30 and TRBJ2-4, with 8 bases matching TRBD2. Germline lookup yields CDR1 GTSNPN and CDR2 SVGIG (reference sequence). The CDR3 has 13 amino acids. Trimming took 5 bases from V and 2 from J; bases not matched to a gene: 2. The CDR3 loop reads CAWLAGPKNIQYF. The CDR3 coding sequence is TGTGCCTGGCTAGCGGGCCCCAAAAACATTCAGTACTTC.

This clonotype was seen a few times. The genes are TRBV9 and TRBJ2-2; TRBD2 matches at 12 bases. This CDR3 spans 16 amino acids. Germline CDR1 SGDLS, CDR2 YYNGEE. With 3 bases clipped from V and 5 bases from J, the junction kept 5 bases outside the gene matches. The DNA for the CDR3 is TGTGCCAGCAGCGGGACTAGCGGGGTCGGGACCGGGGAGCTGTTTTTT. The encoded protein is CASSGTSGVGTGELFF. Complete variable domain (other parts from reference TRBV9 and TRBJ2-2): DSGVTQTPKHLITATGQRVTLRCSPRSGDLSVYWYQQSLDQGLQFLIQYYNGEERAKGNILERFSAQQFPDLHSELNLSSLELGDSALYFCASSGTSGVGTGELFFGEGSRLTVL.

This clonotype was seen many times. The chain combines TRBV18 with TRBJ1-5; D remains unclear. Germline CDR1 reads KGHSH; CDR2 reads LQKENI. The CDR3 extends over 15 amino acids. V shed 3 bases and J shed 4 bases, with 13 bases lying between them. In DNA form, the CDR3 reads TGTGCCAGCTCACCTGTGGGGATGGGAAATCAGCCCCAGCATTTT. Translating it yields CASSPVGMGNQPQHF.

The chain carries TRBV20-1 and TRBJ2-1; TRBD2 aligns across 8 bases. The CDR3 is 16 amino acids. V lost 3 bases to trimming and J lost 0 bases; unmatched junction nucleotides: 7. Germline lookup yields CDR1 DFQATT and CDR2 SNEGSKA (reference sequence). The CDR3 DNA is TGCAGTGCTAGGACCTTAAGCGGGAGCTCCTACAATGAGCAGTTCTTC. It encodes CSARTLSGSSYNEQFF.

This clonotype appeared a few times. The V gene is TRBV7-8, the J gene TRBJ2-3; TRBD1 agrees at 8 bases. The CDR3 totals 16 residues. V gave up 3 bases and J gave up 0 bases; unmatched junction bases: 5. Germline values: CDR1 SGHVS, CDR2 FQNEAQ. CDR3 loop: CASSLGQALSTDTQYF. DNA of the CDR3: TGTGCCAGCAGCTTGGGACAGGCCCTGAGCACAGATACGCAGTATTTT.

This clonotype was seen repeatedly, ten times or more. The chain couples TRBV12-3 or TRBV12-4 to TRBJ2-4, with D unclear. The CDR3 spans 13 residues. V lost 7 bases and J 9 bases, leaving 16 bases between the germline ends. CDR3 nucleotides: TGTGCCAGCACCCACAGAGGATCGGGCATTCAGTACTTC. Residues: CASTHRGSGIQYF.

This clonotype was seen at least ten times. The chain uses TRBV20-1 and TRBJ2-7, with TRBD2 matching 10 bases. The germline gives CDR1 DFQATT, CDR2 SNEGSKA (reference sequence). Trimming cost V 4 bases and J 1 base; bases outside gene matches: 1. CDR3 length: 13 amino acids. Here the CDR3 reads CSATSGGSYEQYF. CDR3 nucleotide sequence: TGCAGTGCTACTAGCGGGGGATCCTACGAGCAGTACTTC.

In its sample, this clonotype was seen many times. CDR3 sequence: CASSPWTGYNSPLHF. The CDR3 DNA is TGTGCCAGCAGCCCATGGACAGGCTATAATTCACCCCTCCACTTT. The rearrangement joins TRBV14 to TRBJ1-6, with 7 positions matching TRBD1. CDR1 and CDR2 (germline): SGHDN, FVKESK. This CDR3 is 15 amino acids long. V lost 4 bases and J lost 3; bases outside the gene matches: 3.

This clonotype was detected ten times or more. CDR3 loop: CSARGAGGAPNEQFF. DNA of the CDR3: TGCAGTGCTAGAGGAGCGGGGGGCGCCCCCAATGAGCAGTTCTTC. The rearrangement uses TRBV20-1 and TRBJ2-1; 9 bases map to TRBD2. Germline CDR1 reads DFQATT; CDR2 reads SNEGSKA (reference sequence). Losses at the gene ends were 1 base for V and 6 bases for J; bases not matched to a gene: 7. The CDR3 has 15 amino acids.

This clonotype was seen repeatedly, ten times or more. The chain combines TRBV25-1 with TRBJ2-1; 7 bases line up with TRBD1. CDR1 is MGHDK, CDR2 SYGVNS, per germline. CDR3 size: 15 residues. Trimming removed 4 bases from V and 3 bases from J; junction bases left unmatched: 6. The CDR3 is CASSAGTEFYNEQFF. In DNA, the CDR3 is TGTGCCAGCAGTGCCGGGACAGAGTTCTACAATGAGCAGTTCTTC.

This clonotype was detected ten times or more. V and J are TRBV6-1 and TRBJ2-1; 10 bases match TRBD2. The trim removed 7 bases at V and 7 bases at J, leaving 10 bases unmatched. This CDR3 is built from 15 residues. CDR1 and CDR2 (germline): MNHNS, SASEGT. The CDR3 sequence: CASTSLAGERNEQFF. CDR3 nucleotide sequence: TGTGCCAGCACCTCCCTAGCGGGAGAAAGAAATGAGCAGTTCTTC.

This clonotype was detected a few times. The CDR3 spells CASSYDGLAEIGETQYF. The CDR3 DNA is TGTGCCAGCAGTTACGATGGCCTAGCGGAGATCGGGGAGACCCAGTACTTC. The genes are TRBV6-2 or TRBV6-3 and TRBJ2-5; TRBD2 matches 7 bases. Trimming cost V 2 bases and J 5 bases; bases outside gene matches: 14. The CDR3 contains 17 residues. CDR1 and CDR2 from the germline V gene are MNHEY and SVGEGT.

This rearrangement joins TRBV7-2 to TRBJ2-2; D remains ambiguous. The CDR3 runs 16 residues. Trimming removed 4 bases at V and 1 base at J, with 13 bases between. Germline V gene lookup returns CDR1 SGHTA and CDR2 FQGNSA. CDR3 DNA: TGTGCCAGCAGCTCCCTCCTCTTAATGAACACCGGGGAGCTGTTTTTT. It translates to CASSSLLLMNTGELFF.

Ten or more counts support this clonotype. The chain joins TRBV20-1 to TRBJ2-2; no clear D gene. The germline gives CDR1 DFQATT, CDR2 SNEGSKA (reference sequence). The CDR3 runs to 15 residues. V was clipped by 5 bases and J by 5 bases, with 18 bases between them. CDR3 DNA: TGCAGTGCTCATCGATCTGGATCCGGGACCGGGGAGCTGTTTTTT. It codes for CSAHRSGSGTGELFF.

This clonotype has more than one count but fewer than ten. J is TRBJ1-2 and V is TRBV7-9; tentatively, D is TRBD1 (5 bases). CDR3 size: 12 residues. The germline CDR1 and CDR2 sequences are SEHNR and FQNEAQ (reference sequence). Trimming cost V 5 bases and J 5 bases, with 9 bases left between them. CDR3 loop: CASSIRQYGYTF. As DNA, the CDR3 is TGTGCCAGCAGCATCCGACAGTATGGCTACACCTTC.

The V and J genes are TRBV15 and TRBJ2-7; D is ambiguous. The germline V gene encodes CDR1 LNHNV and CDR2 YYDKDF (reference sequence). The CDR3 runs 13 residues. Trimming took 0 bases from V and 3 from J, leaving 6 bases between them. The CDR3 coding sequence is TGTGCCACCAGCAGAGAATGGGGCTACGAGCAGTACTTC. This codes for CATSREWGYEQYF.

This clonotype was recorded at least ten times. V usage is TRBV20-1 and J usage is TRBJ2-1; tentatively, D is TRBD2 (7 bases). The V end lost 6 bases, the J end lost 14 bases, and 23 bases lay between the germline ends. Germline CDR1 reads DFQATT; CDR2 reads SNEGSKA (reference sequence). The CDR3 length is 13 residues. CDR3 region: CSADPGAGAREFF. CDR3 bases: TGCAGTGCGGACCCCGGGGCGGGGGCTAGGGAGTTCTTC.

The sample holds many counts of this clonotype. The chain recombines TRBV5-1 with TRBJ2-1, with 12 bases identical to TRBD2. The CDR3 totals 16 residues. The ends lost 2 bases at V and 9 bases at J; junction bases unmatched: 9. In germline, CDR1 is SGHRS, CDR2 YFSETQ. In DNA, the CDR3 is TGCGCCAGCAGCTTCAGCGGACTAGCGGGACAAGGTGAGCAGTTCTTC. It is translated as CASSFSGLAGQGEQFF.

This clonotype was observed a few times. V usage is TRBV7-6 and J usage is TRBJ2-7; tentatively, D is TRBD1 or TRBD2 (5 bases each). V gave up 5 bases and J gave up 7 bases, with 21 bases separating them. The CDR3 has 15 residues. Germline-derived CDR1 and CDR2 are SGHVS and FNYEAQ. As DNA, the CDR3 is TGTGCCAGCAGCCGAGGGGCAACAGGAGATGATGAGCAGTACTTC. It specifies CASSRGATGDDEQYF.

Many counts were recorded for this clonotype. The rearrangement links TRBV5-1 to TRBJ2-5; D is possibly TRBD2 (6 bases). V dropped 3 bases and J dropped 10 bases, with 16 bases sitting between them. This CDR3 contains 13 residues. The germline V gene encodes CDR1 SGHRS and CDR2 YFSETQ. CDR3 in DNA: TGCGCCAGCAGCTCGGGTTGGCGGGGCGACCAGTACTTC. It is translated as CASSSGWRGDQYF.

This clonotype was observed a few times. V usage is TRBV20-1 and J usage is TRBJ1-1; D is perhaps TRBD1 (5 bases). CDR1 and CDR2 from the germline V gene are DFQATT and SNEGSKA (reference sequence). CDR3 length: 13 amino acids. Trimming pared 6 bases from V and 8 bases from J, leaving 19 bases between. CDR3 amino acids: CSAGDMQGTEAFF. The CDR3 DNA reads as TGCAGTGCCGGGGATATGCAGGGAACAGAAGCTTTCTTT.